This record concerns one TCR beta chain sequence. The target antigen is unknown. The CDR3 length is 18 residues. Unmatched junction bases numbered 6, after V lost 0 bases and J lost 0 bases. Germline V gives CDR1 SGHRS, CDR2 YFSETQ. The sample comes from a study of cytomegalovirus exposure and HLA in healthy donors. Researchers ran the PCR with 60 Vbeta and 13 Jbeta primers. Libraries were prepared by immunoSEQ multiplex PCR; TCRdb keeps only in-frame clonotypes and omits some of them. The sample has 80,000 or so clones; about two thirds are singletons. Whole-study findings and limits: Several V segments, TRBV6-2 and TRBV6-3 among them, could not be told apart and were dropped. CMV serostatus was the sole immune exposure information available.

The gene calls are TRBV5-1 and TRBJ2-2, with 9 bases matching TRBD2. Sequencing was performed on PBMCs. The sequence was collected from a woman in her 50s in good health and CMV-seropositive. CDR3 DNA: TGCGCCAGCAGCTTGGAAGTAGCGGGGGCCGCGAACACCGGGGAGCTGTTTTTT. Translation gives CASSLEVAGAANTGELFF.